The 10 T cell receptor beta chains listed next were all sequenced from one sample in a study of blood T cell repertoires in COVID-19. Clones were sequenced by immunoSEQ multiplex PCR, and TCRdb holds only the in-frame ones, with some missing. The repertoire holds approximately 330,000 clones, around nine tenths seen once, with 4% in the top ten. Sequencing was performed on peripheral blood. These receptors originate from a woman between 45 and 65 years old with active or convalescent COVID-19.

This chain links TRBV18 with TRBJ1-5; 8 nucleotides agree with TRBD1. The junction had 6 bases not matched to a gene; V was cut back by 4 bases and J by 4 bases. There are 15 residues in the CDR3. Germline V gene data show CDR1 as KGHSH and CDR2 as LQKENI. CDR3 region: CASSQGDRTNQPQHF. CDR3 DNA sequence: TGTGCCAGCTCACAAGGGGACAGGACAAATCAGCCCCAGCATTTT.

The rearrangement links TRBV4-2 to TRBJ2-3; 16 positions agree with TRBD2. The CDR3 extends over 22 amino acids. With 0 bases clipped from V and 4 bases from J, the junction kept 16 bases outside the gene matches. Germline V CDR1 and CDR2: LGHNA, YNFKEQ. CDR3 in DNA: TGTGCCAGCAGCCAAGATAGCAGGCGGGGACTAGCGGGAGGGCCACGGGCAGATACGCAGTATTTT. It codes for CASSQDSRRGLAGGPRADTQYF.

The rearrangement links TRBV19 to TRBJ1-1; no firm D call. The CDR3 spans 14 residues. Looked up from germline, CDR1 is LNHDA and CDR2 is SQIVND (reference sequence). Trimming stripped 5 bases from V and 5 bases from J, with 15 bases between. DNA of the CDR3: TGTGCCAGTAGTGTGGGCACGACGGGGACTGAAGCTTTCTTT. Encoded protein: CASSVGTTGTEAFF. Full variable domain (outside the CDR3, taken from reference TRBV19 and TRBJ1-1): DGGITQSPKYLFRKEGQNVTLSCEQNLNHDAMYWYRQDPGQGLRLIYYSQIVNDFQKGDIAEGYSVSREKKESFPLTVTSAQKNPTAFYLCASSVGTTGTEAFFGQGTRLTVV.

V is TRBV6-5 and J is TRBJ1-2, with 9 positions matching TRBD1. The CDR3 extends over 14 amino acids. V gave up 7 bases and J gave up 8 bases; unmatched junction bases: 11. Germline CDR1 and CDR2: MNHEY and SVGAGI. Here the CDR3 reads CASTSQGAGQGYTF. The CDR3 DNA follows: TGTGCCAGCACCTCACAGGGGGCAGGGCAGGGCTACACCTTC.

CDR3 in amino acids: CASSQDWTGEDEKLFF. The CDR3 nucleotides are TGCGCCAGCAGCCAAGACTGGACAGGGGAAGATGAAAAACTGTTTTTT. The chain uses TRBV4-1 and TRBJ1-4; 9 bases match TRBD1. J gave up 6 bases and V 0 bases, and 5 bases lay outside the gene matches. The CDR3 extends over 16 amino acids. CDR1 is MGHRA, CDR2 YSYEKL, per germline.

The V gene is TRBV5-1, the J gene TRBJ1-1, with D maybe TRBD1 (6 bases). The CDR3 contains 16 residues. Germline V gene sequence: CDR1 SGHRS, CDR2 YFSETQ. Trimming removed 1 base at V and 3 bases at J, with 16 bases between. The CDR3 DNA follows: TGCGCCAGCAGCTTGTACCCACAGGGAGGGGACACTGAAGCTTTCTTT. It encodes CASSLYPQGGDTEAFF.

This chain links TRBV28 with TRBJ2-2, with 8 bases identical to TRBD2. Germline CDR1 reads MDHEN; CDR2 reads SYDVKM. The CDR3 extends over 13 amino acids. The junction had 5 bases not matched to a gene; V was cut back by 9 bases and J by 5 bases. The CDR3 DNA follows: TGTGCCAGTAAGCGGGAGCGGACCGGGGAGCTGTTTTTT. Amino acid sequence: CASKRERTGELFF.

The chain joins TRBV19 to TRBJ2-7; D perhaps matches TRBD1 (5 bases). This CDR3 comprises 15 residues. V lost 6 bases and J 6 bases, leaving 21 bases between the germline ends. Germline CDR1 and CDR2: LNHDA and SQIVND (reference sequence). The CDR3 bases are TGTGCCAGTAGCCCTTCAGGGTCCTTCTTGTCCGAGCAGTACTTC. Translation: CASSPSGSFLSEQYF.

A few counts support this clone. V and J are TRBV7-2 and TRBJ2-7, with 8 bases lining up with TRBD2. The CDR3 has 15 amino acids. Germline V CDR1 and CDR2: SGHTA, FQGNSA. Trimming at V came to 0 bases and at J to 6 bases, leaving 7 bases not matched to a gene. The CDR3 protein is CASSLAVKTSAEQYF. For the CDR3, the DNA is TGTGCCAGCAGCTTAGCCGTCAAGACTAGCGCCGAGCAGTACTTC.

This chain links TRBV9 with TRBJ2-5; D perhaps matches TRBD2 (5 bases). V gave up 0 bases and J gave up 3 bases, with 9 bases separating them. CDR3 length: 14 amino acids. CDR1 is SGDLS and CDR2 is YYNGEE in the germline V gene. CDR3 protein: CASSVVSGEETQYF. DNA for the CDR3: TGTGCCAGCAGCGTAGTGTCCGGGGAAGAGACCCAGTACTTC.